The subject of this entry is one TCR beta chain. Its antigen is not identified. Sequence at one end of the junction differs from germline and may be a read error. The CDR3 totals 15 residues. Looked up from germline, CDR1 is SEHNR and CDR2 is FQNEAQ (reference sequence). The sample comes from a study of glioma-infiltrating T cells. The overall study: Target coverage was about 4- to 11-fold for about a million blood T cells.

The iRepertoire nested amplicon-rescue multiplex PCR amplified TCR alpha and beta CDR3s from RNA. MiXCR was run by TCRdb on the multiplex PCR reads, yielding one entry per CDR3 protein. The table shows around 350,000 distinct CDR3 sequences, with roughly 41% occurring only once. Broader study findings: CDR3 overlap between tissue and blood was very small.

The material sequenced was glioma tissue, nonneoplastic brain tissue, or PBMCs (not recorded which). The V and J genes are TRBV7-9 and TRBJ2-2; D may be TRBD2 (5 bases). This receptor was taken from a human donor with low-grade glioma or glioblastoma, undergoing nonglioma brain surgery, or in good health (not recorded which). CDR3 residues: CASSLAGSNTGELLF. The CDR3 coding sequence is TGTGCCAGCAGCTTAGCGGGGTCGAATACCGGGGAGCTGCTTTTT.